A selection of T cell receptor beta chains follows, all from one sample in a study of T cells after yellow fever vaccination. TCRdb itself ran the 5' RACE reads through MiXCR, one entry per CDR3 protein. This table holds about 30,000 distinct CDR3 sequences, 6.3% found once. The sequenced sample was PBMCs, either bulk or a sorted T-cell subset (CD4+, CD8+, memory, or dextramer-sorted; not recorded which), obtained on the day of the yellow fever booster vaccination. The receptors shown here come from a man aged 25 to 45 who received the YFV17D yellow fever vaccine. Both conserved end residues are part of each CDR3. The D gene is left open where the match is weak. The size of a clone is reported for some rows only, either as once, few or many, or as a class for expanded clones.

. few TRBJ2-7 TRBV20-1 CSARDYRGGSYEQYF TGCAGTGCTAGAGATTATCGGGGCGGGTCCTACGAGCAGTACTTC
TRBD1 many TRBJ2-2 TRBV25-1 CASSARDRGTGELFF TGTGCCAGCAGTGCCCGGGACAGGGGTACCGGGGAGCTGTTTTTT
TRBD1 many TRBJ2-6 TRBV7-2 CASSPRDRISGANVLTF TGTGCCAGCAGCCCCAGGGACAGAATTTCGGGGGCCAACGTCCTGACTTTC
. many TRBJ2-3 TRBV6-2/TRBV6-3 CASSYSERDTQYF TGTGCCAGCAGTTACTCGGAGCGGGATACGCAGTATTTT
. . TRBJ2-3 TRBV15 CATSVEAGATNTQYF TGTGCCACCAGCGTGGAGGCCGGGGCCACCAATACGCAGTATTTT
. few TRBJ1-5 TRBV6-5 CASSLGRLVDQPQHF TGTGCCAGCAGTTTGGGGAGGTTGGTTGATCAGCCCCAGCATTTT
. many TRBJ2-3 TRBV19 CASSRTKSWADTQYF TGTGCCAGTAGTCGGACCAAAAGTTGGGCAGATACGCAGTATTTT
. few TRBJ2-7 TRBV7-9 CASSSVGAGTLSYEQYF TGTGCCAGCAGCTCGGTTGGGGCCGGGACGCTCTCCTACGAGCAGTACTTC
. many TRBJ2-3 TRBV7-3 CASSSSYREHTQYF TGTGCCAGCAGCTCTTCCTACAGAGAGCATACGCAGTATTTT
TRBD1 many TRBJ2-2 TRBV5-1 CASSVSGTANTGELFF TGCGCCAGCAGCGTATCCGGGACAGCGAACACCGGGGAGCTGTTTTTT
. many TRBJ2-3 TRBV7-2 CASSRGLFTDTQYF TGTGCCAGCAGCCGTGGACTGTTCACGGATACGCAGTATTTT
. . TRBJ2-4 TRBV12-5 CASGLDPNIQYF TGTGCTAGTGGTTTAGACCCCAACATTCAGTACTTC
TRBD2 many TRBJ2-1 TRBV11-2 CASSPGPPGLASYNEQFF TGTGCCAGCAGTCCGGGGCCCCCGGGACTAGCCTCCTACAATGAGCAGTTCTTC
TRBD2 few TRBJ2-3 TRBV11-2 CASSSRGGTDTQYF TGTGCCAGCAGCTCGAGGGGAGGGACAGATACGCAGTATTTT
TRBD2 many TRBJ2-1 TRBV28 CASIPGLGFEQFF TGTGCCAGCATCCCGGGACTAGGTTTTGAGCAGTTCTTC
. many TRBJ2-7 TRBV12-3/TRBV12-4 CASSSVGVWNF TGTGCCAGCAGTTCGGTCGGTGTATGGAACTTC
TRBD2 many TRBJ2-2 TRBV6-2/TRBV6-3 CASSPRSTSGVTGELFF TGTGCCAGCAGTCCCCGATCGACTAGCGGGGTCACCGGGGAGCTGTTTTTT
. few TRBJ2-5 TRBV10-3 CAISELGETQYF TGTGCCATCAGTGAGCTTGGAGAGACCCAGTACTTC
. few TRBJ2-7 TRBV7-2 CASSRDGYGQYF TGTGCCAGCAGCCGGGATGGCTACGGGCAGTACTTC
TRBD1 many TRBJ2-2 TRBV7-2 CASSLRVETGAGELFF TGTGCCAGCAGCTTAAGGGTCGAAACAGGGGCCGGGGAGCTGTTTTTT
. . TRBJ2-5 TRBV28 CASSKGSSGQETQYF TGTGCCAGCAGTAAGGGGAGTAGTGGGCAAGAGACCCAGTACTTC
. many TRBJ1-2 TRBV5-1 CASSSLTDGGYTF TGCGCCAGCAGCTCTCTTACGGACGGTGGCTACACCTTC
. . TRBJ2-7 TRBV6-2/TRBV6-3 CASRDKAYEQYF TGTGCCAGCCGGGACAAGGCCTACGAGCAGTACTTC
TRBD2 . TRBJ2-1 TRBV6-1 CASSRTSGTNYNEQFF TGTGCCAGCAGCCGGACTAGCGGGACGAACTACAATGAGCAGTTCTTC
. . TRBJ2-4 TRBV20-1 CSAWTTLAKNIQYF TGCAGTGCCTGGACAACCCTAGCCAAAAACATTCAGTACTTC
. many TRBJ1-2 TRBV4-3 CASSQRLSYGYTF TGCGCCAGCAGCCAAAGGCTATCCTATGGCTACACCTTC
TRBD2 many TRBJ2-3 TRBV19 CASSIAGGPSDTQYF TGTGCCAGTAGTATAGCGGGAGGGCCGTCAGATACGCAGTATTTT
TRBD1 many TRBJ2-1 TRBV19 CASSNHGTGTGDEQFF TGTGCCAGTAGTAACCACGGGACAGGGACCGGAGATGAGCAGTTCTTC
. many TRBJ2-3 TRBV6-1 CASRVQVYTDTQYF TGTGCCAGCAGGGTACAGGTTTACACAGATACGCAGTATTTT
TRBD1 few TRBJ1-5 TRBV18 CASSPATGGSNQPQHF TGTGCCAGCTCACCCGCGACAGGGGGAAGCAATCAGCCCCAGCATTTT
. many TRBJ1-4 TRBV10-3 CAISEGGGLNEKLFF TGTGCCATCAGTGAAGGAGGAGGCCTTAATGAAAAACTGTTTTTT
. few TRBJ1-6 TRBV27 CASSLSRGRSYNSPLHF TGTGCCAGCAGTTTAAGTCGGGGGAGGTCCTATAATTCACCCCTCCACTTT
. few TRBJ1-1 TRBV5-1 CASSSRAIGMNTEAFF TGCGCCAGCAGCTCCCGGGCCATCGGCATGAACACTGAAGCTTTCTTT
. few TRBJ2-7 TRBV3-1 CASSPEPSYEQYF TGTGCCAGCAGCCCGGAACCTTCCTACGAGCAGTACTTC
. many TRBJ2-3 TRBV7-2 CASSLVRSDTQYF TGTGCCAGCAGCTTAGTTAGGTCAGATACGCAGTATTTT
. many TRBJ2-1 TRBV5-1 CASSPDAFGEQFF TGCGCCAGCAGCCCGGACGCCTTCGGGGAGCAGTTCTTC
TRBD1 few TRBJ1-5 TRBV12-3/TRBV12-4 CASSFGTGYQYSNQPQHF TGTGCCAGCAGTTTCGGGACAGGGTATCAATATAGCAATCAGCCCCAGCATTTT
. . TRBJ2-5 TRBV19 CASSRGQYGETQYF TGTGCCAGTAGTAGGGGACAATATGGGGAGACCCAGTACTTC
. many TRBJ1-4 TRBV3-1 CATAAGSYEKLFF TGTGCCACTGCCGCCGGGTCCTATGAAAAACTGTTTTTT
. few TRBJ2-7 TRBV9 CASSRGVVSYEQYF TGTGCCAGCAGTAGGGGGGTCGTCTCCTACGAGCAGTACTTC
TRBD2 many TRBJ2-2 TRBV12-5 CASGLAGLRELFF TGTGCTAGTGGTTTAGCGGGACTGCGGGAGCTGTTTTTT
. many TRBJ2-2 TRBV6-4 CASSDSWGHGTGELFF TGTGCCAGCAGTGACTCCTGGGGGCATGGCACCGGGGAGCTGTTTTTT
TRBD1 many TRBJ2-3 TRBV6-5 CASSYSGSIQGVSDTQYF TGTGCCAGCAGTTACTCGGGGAGTATACAGGGGGTGTCAGATACGCAGTATTTT
TRBD2 many TRBJ2-3 TRBV28 CASKGGRTPAQYF TGTGCCAGCAAGGGCGGGAGGACACCGGCGCAGTATTTT
. few TRBJ1-5 TRBV7-8 CASSLVRGSYSNQPQHF TGTGCCAGCAGCTTAGTCAGGGGCTCCTATAGCAATCAGCCCCAGCATTTT
TRBD1 few TRBJ1-2 TRBV7-6 CASSLEDRGYGYTF TGTGCCAGCAGCTTAGAGGACAGGGGCTATGGCTACACCTTC
. many TRBJ2-2 TRBV5-1 CASSLVEPGELFF TGCGCCAGCAGCTTGGTCGAGCCCGGGGAGCTGTTTTTT
TRBD2 medium-sized TRBJ2-7 TRBV20-1 CSATGGRYEQYF TGCAGTGCTACGGGGGGGAGATACGAGCAGTACTTC
. . TRBJ1-1 TRBV30 CAWRISGMNTEAFF TGTGCCTGGAGAATCAGCGGAATGAACACTGAAGCTTTCTTT
. many TRBJ2-1 TRBV20-1 CSARDIGHEQFF TGCAGTGCTAGAGATATAGGGCATGAGCAGTTCTTC
TRBD1 many TRBJ1-5 TRBV20-1 CSASQGQSHNQPQHF TGCAGTGCTAGTCAGGGACAGAGTCACAATCAGCCCCAGCATTTT
. . TRBJ2-7 TRBV19 CASSRSGPYEQYF TGTGCCAGTAGTCGTAGCGGTCCCTACGAGCAGTACTTC
TRBD2 few TRBJ2-6 TRBV4-3 CASSRTSGRAFGANVLTF TGCGCCAGCAGTAGAACTAGCGGGAGGGCTTTTGGGGCCAACGTCCTGACTTTC